The rows below give T cell receptor beta chains drawn from one sample of a study of T cells in Graves' hyperthyroidism and ophthalmopathy. TCRdb re-analysed the multiplex PCR reads in MiXCR, keeping a single row per CDR3 protein. The table shows approximately 590,000 distinct CDR3 sequences, with 15% to 19% occurring only once. Sequencing input: blood. The source is a woman in her 30s with Graves' hyperthyroidism. CDR3s include the opening cysteine and the closing phenylalanine or tryptophan. A D gene is named only where the DNA matches it firmly. Clone size, where shown, is once, few, many, or a class for clones that have expanded.

D gene	clone size	V gene	J gene	CDR3 DNA	CDR3 protein
NA	many	TRBV6-5	TRBJ1-5	TGTGCCAGCAGTTACGGGACCTCAGATAAAGCCCAGCATTTT	CASSYGTSDKAQHF
NA	many	TRBV20-1	TRBJ2-1	TGCAGTGCAACAACAGAAACCAGCTCCTACAATGAGCAGTTCTTC	CSATTETSSYNEQFF
NA	many	TRBV20-1	TRBJ1-2	TGCAGTGCCCAAGACGTCTATGGCTACACCTTC	CSAQDVYGYTF
TRBD1	many	TRBV29-1	TRBJ1-1	TGCAGCGTTGCTGGAGGGGGCGGGAGGAACACTGAAGCTTTCTTT	CSVAGGGGRNTEAFF
NA	few	TRBV10-1	TRBJ2-4	TGCGCCAGCAGCGGTCCGGAAAACATTCAGTACTTC	CASSGPENIQYF
TRBD1	NA	TRBV20-1	TRBJ1-4	TGCAGTGCTAGAGGGCTCGGGACAGGGTTGGCTGAAAAACTGTTTTTT	CSARGLGTGLAEKLFF
NA	few	TRBV19	TRBJ2-5	TGTGCCAGTAGCAGGACCAGGGGTCGAGAGACCCAGTACTTC	CASSRTRGRETQYF
TRBD2	NA	TRBV14	TRBJ2-1	TGTGCCAGCGGCCAAGTAATTTGGCGGGAGTCCCACAATGAGCAGTTCTTC	CASGQVIWRESHNEQFF
TRBD1	few	TRBV20-1	TRBJ1-1	TGCAGTGCTAGAGATCTGACAGGGGGACAGAACACTGAAGCTTTCTTT	CSARDLTGGQNTEAFF
TRBD2	NA	TRBV11-2	TRBJ2-1	TGCGCCAGCAGCCAGCAACTTCCGGGACTAGCGGGCGACAATGAGCAGTTCTTC	CASSQQLPGLAGDNEQFF
NA	NA	TRBV4-1	TRBJ2-6	TGCGCCAGCAGCCAAGTTCTCTCGGCCGGCCGCTCTGGGGCCAACGTCCTGACTTTC	CASSQVLSAGRSGANVLTF
TRBD1	NA	TRBV28	TRBJ2-1	TGTGCCAGCAGTCTCCGGACAGGGCCCGACAATGAGCAGTTCTTC	CASSLRTGPDNEQFF
TRBD1	few	TRBV12-3/TRBV12-4	TRBJ1-2	TGTGCCAGCAGTTTGGGGACAGCTCCCAACTATGGCTACACCTTC	CASSLGTAPNYGYTF
NA	many	TRBV10-3	TRBJ2-1	TGTGCCATCAGTGAGACAGGGGCCGGGGGCAATGAGCAGTTCTTC	CAISETGAGGNEQFF
TRBD2	few	TRBV10-2	TRBJ2-7	TGCGCCAGCAGTGAGGTCCCTACTAGCGGGACCGAGCAGTACTTC	CASSEVPTSGTEQYF
NA	few	TRBV25-1	TRBJ1-5	TGTGCCAGCAGTGGAGACGGGGACGGGTGGAGCAATCAGCCCCAGCATTTT	CASSGDGDGWSNQPQHF
NA	many	TRBV28	TRBJ2-1	TGTGCCAGCAGTACCGGGGCTAGCACTGTCAATGAGCAGTTCTTC	CASSTGASTVNEQFF
NA	NA	TRBV29-1	TRBJ2-7	TGCAGCGTTGAATCAGGGTCAAACTACGAGCAGTACTTC	CSVESGSNYEQYF
TRBD2	NA	TRBV29-1	TRBJ2-7	TGCAGCGCCGGGACTAGCTACGAGCAGTACTTC	CSAGTSYEQYF
TRBD2	few	TRBV6-1	TRBJ2-7	TGTGCCAGCAGTGAAGCTTCGGCGGGAGGGCCCTACGAGCAGTACTTC	CASSEASAGGPYEQYF
TRBD2	many	TRBV27	TRBJ2-7	TGTGCCAGCAGTTTAAGAGCTAGCGGGAGCCGTTGGTCCTACGAGCAGTACTTC	CASSLRASGSRWSYEQYF
NA	few	TRBV6-1	TRBJ2-5	TGTGCCAGTAGAATGGAGCCTGTGGTCCAAGAGACCCAGTACTTC	CASRMEPVVQETQYF
NA	many	TRBV7-9	TRBJ1-5	TGTGCCAGCAGCCGAGACAGAGAATTCAATCAGCCCCAGCATTTT	CASSRDREFNQPQHF
NA	many	TRBV7-2	TRBJ2-3	TGTGCCAGCACCCCAGTCACAGATACGCAGTATTTT	CASTPVTDTQYF
TRBD2	many	TRBV28	TRBJ2-1	TGTGCCAGCAGTGGACTAGAGAGGTACAATGAGCAGTTCTTC	CASSGLERYNEQFF
TRBD2	many	TRBV20-1	TRBJ2-7	TGCAGTGCTAGAGGGACTAGCTTCGAGCAGTACTTC	CSARGTSFEQYF
TRBD2	few	TRBV25-1	TRBJ2-7	TGTGCCAGCATGACTAGCGGCTCAACCGAGCAGTACTTC	CASMTSGSTEQYF
NA	few	TRBV9	TRBJ2-3	TGTGCCAGCAGCGTCTCTGCAGATACGCAGTATTTT	CASSVSADTQYF
NA	many	TRBV29-1	TRBJ1-4	TGCAGCGTTGAAGGAGGTGGGGGCGCTGGGCGAAAACTGTTTTTT	CSVEGGGGAGRKLFF
TRBD2	NA	TRBV4-3	TRBJ2-5	TGCGCCAGCAGCCAAGGACTAGCGGGAGGAGAGACCCAGTACTTC	CASSQGLAGGETQYF
TRBD1	many	TRBV20-1	TRBJ2-7	TGCAGTGCTAGAGATAGATACAGGACAGGCTCAACCTACGAGCAGTACTTC	CSARDRYRTGSTYEQYF
NA	NA	TRBV7-2	TRBJ2-1	TGTGCCAGCAGCTTAGCCCAGGAGCAGTTCTTC	CASSLAQEQFF
NA	NA	TRBV5-5	TRBJ2-3	TGTGCCAGCAGAGGCGAAAGAGTTATCTCCCGGGAGTCACGTAGAGGCACAGATACGCAGTATTTT	CASRGERVISRESRRGTDTQYF
NA	few	TRBV7-9	TRBJ1-5	TGTGCCAGCAGCTTAACAGGCCTCAGGCAGCCCCAGCATTTT	CASSLTGLRQPQHF
TRBD2	many	TRBV28	TRBJ2-5	TGTGCCACCGGGAGCGGGGACGGGAGGGAGACCCAGTACTTC	CATGSGDGRETQYF
TRBD2	few	TRBV7-2	TRBJ2-2	TGTGCCAGCAGGTGGACTAGCGGGAGTGTCGGGGAGCTGTTTTTT	CASRWTSGSVGELFF
NA	few	TRBV25-1	TRBJ2-1	TGTGCCAGCAGGGGGCCGATCTCCTACAATGAGCAGTTCTTC	CASRGPISYNEQFF
TRBD2	many	TRBV5-1	TRBJ2-1	TGCGCCAGCAGCTTTAATGCGGGACTAGCGGGGGTTAATGAGCAGTTCTTC	CASSFNAGLAGVNEQFF
TRBD2	NA	TRBV2	TRBJ2-1	TGTGCCAGCGGAGGACTAGCGGGAGTAGGTGAGCAGTTCTTC	CASGGLAGVGEQFF
TRBD2	many	TRBV11-2	TRBJ2-3	TGTGCCAGCAGCCCAAGGACTAGCGGAGAAAGCACAGATACGCAGTATTTT	CASSPRTSGESTDTQYF
NA	NA	TRBV6-1	TRBJ1-5	TGTGCCAGCAGTGAATTTGACAGTAGCAATCAGCCCCAGCATTTT	CASSEFDSSNQPQHF
TRBD2	many	TRBV20-1	TRBJ2-3	TGCAGTGCAAAAACGGGGACTAGGACAGATACGCAGTATTTT	CSAKTGTRTDTQYF
NA	few	TRBV6-1	TRBJ2-4	TGTGCCAGCAGTCGAGGGACGACAGCCAAAAACATTCAGTACTTC	CASSRGTTAKNIQYF
TRBD2	few	TRBV7-8	TRBJ2-1	TGTGCCAGCAGCCCCCCGGGACTAGGGCAAGATGAGCAGTTCTTC	CASSPPGLGQDEQFF
NA	few	TRBV15	TRBJ2-2	TGTGCCACCAGCAGAGATCAGGGATTCGGGGAGCTGTTTTTT	CATSRDQGFGELFF
NA	many	TRBV28	TRBJ1-1	TGTGCCAGCAGTTTTAAGGGCGACACTGAAGCTTTCTTT	CASSFKGDTEAFF
TRBD1	NA	TRBV9	TRBJ1-1	TGTGCCAGCAGGAAGGGACAGTCGACCACTGAAGCTTTCTTT	CASRKGQSTTEAFF
NA	many	TRBV7-3	TRBJ2-1	TGTGCCAGCAGCTTAACTCGTGTGACCGGGGGCTACAATGAGCAGTTCTTC	CASSLTRVTGGYNEQFF
NA	few	TRBV7-9	TRBJ1-3	TGTGCCAGCAGCTTGTTTGGTTGGGGTGTAACTGGAAACACCATATATTTT	CASSLFGWGVTGNTIYF
TRBD1	NA	TRBV18	TRBJ1-1	TGTGCCAGCTCGCGCGGGACAGGGGCTCCGAACACTGAAGCTTTCTTT	CASSRGTGAPNTEAFF
NA	NA	TRBV28	TRBJ2-7	TGTGCCAGCAGTTTGGAAGCCGCCGGGACGGGGGCCCACGAGCAGTACTTC	CASSLEAAGTGAHEQYF
NA	few	TRBV7-9	TRBJ2-3	TGTGCCAGCAGCTTAGGGGCCGCGGCTAGCACAGATACGCAGTATTTT	CASSLGAAASTDTQYF
NA	NA	TRBV6-5	TRBJ1-3	TGTGCCAGCAGTTACACAGGAGCAAGGGGTTCTGGAAACACCATATATTTT	CASSYTGARGSGNTIYF